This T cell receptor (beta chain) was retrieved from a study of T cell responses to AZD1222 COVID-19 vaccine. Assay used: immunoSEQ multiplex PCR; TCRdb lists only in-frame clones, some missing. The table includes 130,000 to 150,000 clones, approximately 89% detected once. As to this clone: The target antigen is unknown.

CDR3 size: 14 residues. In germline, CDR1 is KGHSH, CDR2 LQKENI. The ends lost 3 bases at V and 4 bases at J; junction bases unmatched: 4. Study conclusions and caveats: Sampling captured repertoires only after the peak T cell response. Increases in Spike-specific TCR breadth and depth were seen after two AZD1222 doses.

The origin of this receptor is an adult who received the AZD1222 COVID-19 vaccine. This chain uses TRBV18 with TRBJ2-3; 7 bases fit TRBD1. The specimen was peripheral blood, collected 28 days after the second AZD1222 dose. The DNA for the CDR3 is TGTGCCAGCTCACCTGGGGACAGTTCAGATACGCAGTATTTT. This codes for CASSPGDSSDTQYF.